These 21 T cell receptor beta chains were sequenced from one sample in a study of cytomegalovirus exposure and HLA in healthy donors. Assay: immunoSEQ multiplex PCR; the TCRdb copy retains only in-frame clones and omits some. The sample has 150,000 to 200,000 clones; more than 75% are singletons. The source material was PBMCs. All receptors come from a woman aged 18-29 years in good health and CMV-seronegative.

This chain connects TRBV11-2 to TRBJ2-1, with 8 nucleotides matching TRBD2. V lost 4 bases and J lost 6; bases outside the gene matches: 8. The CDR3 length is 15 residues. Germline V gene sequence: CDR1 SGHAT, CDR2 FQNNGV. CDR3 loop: CASSSLAGGVNEQFF. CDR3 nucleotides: TGTGCCAGCAGCTCGCTAGCGGGTGGAGTCAATGAGCAGTTCTTC. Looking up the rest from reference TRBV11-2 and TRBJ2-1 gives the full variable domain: EAGVAQSPRYKIIEKRQSVAFWCNPISGHATLYWYQQILGQGPKLLIQFQNNGVVDDSQLPKDRFSAERLKGVDSTLKIQPAKLEDSAVYLCASSSLAGGVNEQFFGPGTRLTVL.

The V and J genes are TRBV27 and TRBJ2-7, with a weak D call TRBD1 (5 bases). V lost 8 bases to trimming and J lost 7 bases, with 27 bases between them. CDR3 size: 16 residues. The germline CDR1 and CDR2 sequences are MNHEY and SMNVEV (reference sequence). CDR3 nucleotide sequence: TGTGCCAGCTCCGAAGGGGATACTATTTTTCCCCCAGAGCAGTACTTC. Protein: CASSEGDTIFPPEQYF.

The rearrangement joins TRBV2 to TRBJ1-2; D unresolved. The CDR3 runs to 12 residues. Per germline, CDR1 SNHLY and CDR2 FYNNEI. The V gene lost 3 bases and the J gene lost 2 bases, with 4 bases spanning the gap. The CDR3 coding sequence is TGTGCCAGCAGTGAGAGCAACTATGGCTACACCTTC. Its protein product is CASSESNYGYTF.

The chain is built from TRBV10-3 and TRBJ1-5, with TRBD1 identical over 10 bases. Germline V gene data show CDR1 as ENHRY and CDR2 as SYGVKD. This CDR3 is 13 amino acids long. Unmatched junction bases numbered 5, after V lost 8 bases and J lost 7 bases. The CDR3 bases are TGTGCCATCGGGACAGGGGTCGAACAGCCCCAGCATTTT. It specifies CAIGTGVEQPQHF.

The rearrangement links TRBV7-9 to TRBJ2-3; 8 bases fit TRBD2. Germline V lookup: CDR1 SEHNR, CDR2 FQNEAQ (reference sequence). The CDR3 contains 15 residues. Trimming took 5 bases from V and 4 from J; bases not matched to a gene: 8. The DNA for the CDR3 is TGTGCCAGCAGCCCTTCCGGGGGGGCTGCAGATACGCAGTATTTT. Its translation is CASSPSGGAADTQYF. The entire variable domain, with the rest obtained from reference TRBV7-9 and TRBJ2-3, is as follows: DTGVSQNPRHKITKRGQNVTFRCDPISEHNRLYWYRQTLGQGPEFLTYFQNEAQLEKSRLLSDRFSAERPKGSFSTLEIQRTEQGDSAMYLCASSPSGGAADTQYFGPGTRLTVL.

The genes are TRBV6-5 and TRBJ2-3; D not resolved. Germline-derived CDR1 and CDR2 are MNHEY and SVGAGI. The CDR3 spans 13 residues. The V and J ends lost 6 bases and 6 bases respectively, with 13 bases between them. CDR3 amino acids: CASRQPDKDTQYF. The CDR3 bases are TGTGCCAGCAGACAGCCAGACAAGGATACGCAGTATTTT.

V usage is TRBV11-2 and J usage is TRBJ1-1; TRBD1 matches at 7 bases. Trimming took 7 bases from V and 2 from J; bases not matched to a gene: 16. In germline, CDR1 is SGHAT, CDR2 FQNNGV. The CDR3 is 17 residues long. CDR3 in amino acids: CASTPISPGQINTEAFF. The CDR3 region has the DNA TGTGCCAGCACCCCCATTTCCCCGGGACAGATTAACACTGAAGCTTTCTTT.

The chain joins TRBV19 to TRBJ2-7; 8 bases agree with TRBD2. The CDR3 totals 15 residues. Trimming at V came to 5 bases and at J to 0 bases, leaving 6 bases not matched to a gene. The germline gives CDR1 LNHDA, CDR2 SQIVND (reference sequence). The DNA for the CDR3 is TGTGCCAGTAGTCCCACGGGGGGGCGCTCCTACGAGCAGTACTTC. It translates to CASSPTGGRSYEQYF.

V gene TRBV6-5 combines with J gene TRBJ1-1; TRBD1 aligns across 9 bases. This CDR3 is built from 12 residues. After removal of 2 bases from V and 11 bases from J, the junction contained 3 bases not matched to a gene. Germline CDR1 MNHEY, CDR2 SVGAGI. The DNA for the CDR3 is TGTGCCAGCAGTTACGGACAGGGGAAGGCTTTCTTT. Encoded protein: CASSYGQGKAFF.

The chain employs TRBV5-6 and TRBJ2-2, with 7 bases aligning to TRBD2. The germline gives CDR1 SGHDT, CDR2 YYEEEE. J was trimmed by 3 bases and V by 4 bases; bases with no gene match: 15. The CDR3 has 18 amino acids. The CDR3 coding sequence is TGTGCCAGCAGCCCCACGGCCCTAGCGGCCCGATACACCGGGGAGCTGTTTTTT. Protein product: CASSPTALAARYTGELFF.

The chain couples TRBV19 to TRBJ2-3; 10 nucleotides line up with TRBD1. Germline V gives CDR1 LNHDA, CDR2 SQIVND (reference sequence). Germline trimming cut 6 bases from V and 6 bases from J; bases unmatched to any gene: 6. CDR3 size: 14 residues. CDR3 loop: CASRSDRGLDTQYF. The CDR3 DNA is TGTGCCAGTAGGTCAGACAGGGGGCTGGATACGCAGTATTTT.

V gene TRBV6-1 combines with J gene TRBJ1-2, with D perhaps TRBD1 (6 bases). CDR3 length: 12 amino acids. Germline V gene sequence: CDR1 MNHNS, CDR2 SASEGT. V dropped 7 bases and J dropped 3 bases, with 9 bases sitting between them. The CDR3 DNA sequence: TGTGCCAGCACAGGGGTCTACTATGGCTACACCTTC. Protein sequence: CASTGVYYGYTF.

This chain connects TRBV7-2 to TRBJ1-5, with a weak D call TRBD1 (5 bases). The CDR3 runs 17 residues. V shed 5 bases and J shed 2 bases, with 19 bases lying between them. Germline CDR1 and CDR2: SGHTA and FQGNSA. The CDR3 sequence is CASSQVLGGKGNQPQHF. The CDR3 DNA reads TGTGCCAGCAGCCAAGTGTTGGGGGGGAAGGGCAATCAGCCCCAGCATTTT.

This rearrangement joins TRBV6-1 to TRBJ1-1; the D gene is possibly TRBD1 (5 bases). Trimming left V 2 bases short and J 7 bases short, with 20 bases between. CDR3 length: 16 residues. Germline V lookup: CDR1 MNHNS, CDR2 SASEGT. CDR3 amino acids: CASSEQIAGRAHEAFF. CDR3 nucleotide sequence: TGTGCCAGCAGTGAACAAATTGCAGGCAGGGCCCATGAAGCTTTCTTT.

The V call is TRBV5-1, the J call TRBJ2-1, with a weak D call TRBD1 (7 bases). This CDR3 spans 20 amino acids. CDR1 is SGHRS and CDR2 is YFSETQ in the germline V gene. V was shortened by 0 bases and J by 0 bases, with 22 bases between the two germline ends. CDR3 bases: TGCGCCAGCAGCTTGGCAGGGGGGCAGGGGTGGGTTAGCTCCTACAATGAGCAGTTCTTC. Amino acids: CASSLAGGQGWVSSYNEQFF.

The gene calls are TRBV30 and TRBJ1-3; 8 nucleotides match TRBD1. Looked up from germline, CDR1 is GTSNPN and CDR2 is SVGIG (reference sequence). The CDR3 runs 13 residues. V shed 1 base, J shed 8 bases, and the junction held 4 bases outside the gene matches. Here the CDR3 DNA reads TGTGCCTGGAGTGCCCACAGGGGGGACACCATATATTTT. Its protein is CAWSAHRGDTIYF.

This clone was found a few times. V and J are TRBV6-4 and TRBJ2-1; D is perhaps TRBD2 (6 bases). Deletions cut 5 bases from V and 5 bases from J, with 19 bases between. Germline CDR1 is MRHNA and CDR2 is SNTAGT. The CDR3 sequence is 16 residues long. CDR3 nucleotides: TGTGCCAGCAGTCAATTCGCCGGGACTGGGAACAATGAGCAGTTCTTC. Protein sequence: CASSQFAGTGNNEQFF.

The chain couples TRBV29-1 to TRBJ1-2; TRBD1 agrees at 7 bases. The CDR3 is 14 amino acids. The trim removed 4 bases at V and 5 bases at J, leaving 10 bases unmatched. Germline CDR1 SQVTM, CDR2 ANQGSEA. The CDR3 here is CSVGVDRAWYGYTF. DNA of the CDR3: TGCAGCGTTGGTGTAGACAGGGCGTGGTATGGCTACACCTTC.

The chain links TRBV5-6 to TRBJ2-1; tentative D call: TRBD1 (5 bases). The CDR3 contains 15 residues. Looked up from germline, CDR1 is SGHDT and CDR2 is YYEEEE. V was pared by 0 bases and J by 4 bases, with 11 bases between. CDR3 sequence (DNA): TGTGCCAGCAGCTTGGTAGCTGGGGCGTACAATGAGCAGTTCTTC. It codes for CASSLVAGAYNEQFF.

CDR3 bases: TGTGCCAGCAGTCGTCAACCGGGACAGGGACCTTACGAGCAGTACTTC. Translating gives CASSRQPGQGPYEQYF. The chain recombines TRBV27 with TRBJ2-7; TRBD1 matches 9 bases. This CDR3 has 16 amino acids. From germline, CDR1 is MNHEY and CDR2 SMNVEV (reference sequence). The trim removed 5 bases at V and 4 bases at J, leaving 12 bases unmatched.

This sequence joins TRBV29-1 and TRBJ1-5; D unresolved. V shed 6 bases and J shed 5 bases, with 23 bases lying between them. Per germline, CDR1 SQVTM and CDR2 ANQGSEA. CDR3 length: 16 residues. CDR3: CSVASSGSGLDQPQHF. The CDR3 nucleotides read TGCAGCGTCGCATCCAGCGGTAGCGGGTTAGATCAGCCCCAGCATTTT.